Below, one T cell receptor beta chain is given with its context. Produced via immunoSEQ multiplex PCR; TCRdb's table is partial and in-frame only. Of about 110,000 clones in the sample, 75% to 95% are singletons; the top ten hold over 1%. This entry is derived from a study of blood T cell repertoires in COVID-19. The receptor was isolated from a woman in her 30s with acute or convalescent COVID-19. The specimen sequenced was peripheral blood.

This CDR3 reads CASSLMNGGNTGELFF. In DNA form, the CDR3 reads TGTGCCAGCAGCTTAATGAATGGCGGTAACACCGGGGAGCTGTTTTTT. J is TRBJ2-2 and V is TRBV7-3; D is unresolved. Trimming took off 1 base at V and 2 bases at J, with 11 bases between the two ends. This CDR3 is built from 16 residues. Germline V gene data show CDR1 as SGHTA and CDR2 as FQGTGA. Supplemented by reference TRBV7-3 and TRBJ2-2, the full variable domain reads GAGVSQTPSNKVTEKGKYVELRCDPISGHTALYWYRQSLGQGPEFLIYFQGTGAADDSGLPNDRFFAVRPEGSVSTLKIQRTERGDSAVYLCASSLMNGGNTGELFFGEGSRLTVL.